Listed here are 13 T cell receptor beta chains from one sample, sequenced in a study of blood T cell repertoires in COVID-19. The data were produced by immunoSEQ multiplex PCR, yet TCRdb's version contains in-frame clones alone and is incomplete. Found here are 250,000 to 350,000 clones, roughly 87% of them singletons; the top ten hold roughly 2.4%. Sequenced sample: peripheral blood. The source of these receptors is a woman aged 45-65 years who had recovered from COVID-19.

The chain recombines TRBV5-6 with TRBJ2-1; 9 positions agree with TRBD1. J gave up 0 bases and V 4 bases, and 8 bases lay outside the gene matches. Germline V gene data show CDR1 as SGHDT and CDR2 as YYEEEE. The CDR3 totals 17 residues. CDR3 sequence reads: CASSLTQGAGSYNEQFF. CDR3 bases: TGTGCCAGCAGCCTGACACAGGGGGCGGGCTCCTACAATGAGCAGTTCTTC.

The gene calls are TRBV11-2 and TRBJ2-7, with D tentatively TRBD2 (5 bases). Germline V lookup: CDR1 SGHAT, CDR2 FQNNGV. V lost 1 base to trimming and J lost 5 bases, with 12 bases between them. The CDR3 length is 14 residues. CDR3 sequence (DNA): TGTGCCAGCAGCTTAGGGGCGGCGGGCCACGAGCAGTACTTC. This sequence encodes CASSLGAAGHEQYF.

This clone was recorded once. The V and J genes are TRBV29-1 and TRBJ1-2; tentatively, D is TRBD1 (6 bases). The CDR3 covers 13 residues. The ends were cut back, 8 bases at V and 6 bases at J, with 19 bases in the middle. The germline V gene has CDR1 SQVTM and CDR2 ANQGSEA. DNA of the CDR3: TGCAGCACTCTCAAACAGGGTATACATGGCTACACCTTC. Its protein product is CSTLKQGIHGYTF.

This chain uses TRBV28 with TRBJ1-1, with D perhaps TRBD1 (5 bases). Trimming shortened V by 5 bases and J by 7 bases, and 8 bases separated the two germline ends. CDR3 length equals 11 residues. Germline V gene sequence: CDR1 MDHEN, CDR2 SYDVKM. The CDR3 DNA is TGTGCCAGCAGTCTGACAGTTGAAGCTTTCTTT. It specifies CASSLTVEAFF.

In DNA, the CDR3 is TGTGCCAGCACCACGGACAGGGGTAGCTCCTACGAGCAGTACTTC. Its protein is CASTTDRGSSYEQYF. The chain links TRBV28 to TRBJ2-7; TRBD1 matches at 9 bases. Germline V gives CDR1 MDHEN, CDR2 SYDVKM. J gave up 0 bases and V 7 bases, and 7 bases lay outside the gene matches. There are 15 residues in the CDR3.

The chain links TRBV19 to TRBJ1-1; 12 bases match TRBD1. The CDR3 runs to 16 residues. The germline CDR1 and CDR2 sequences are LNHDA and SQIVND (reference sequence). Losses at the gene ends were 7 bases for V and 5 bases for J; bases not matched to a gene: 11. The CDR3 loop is CASNSGTGGAETEAFF. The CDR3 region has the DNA TGTGCCAGTAATTCCGGGACAGGGGGCGCCGAGACTGAAGCTTTCTTT.

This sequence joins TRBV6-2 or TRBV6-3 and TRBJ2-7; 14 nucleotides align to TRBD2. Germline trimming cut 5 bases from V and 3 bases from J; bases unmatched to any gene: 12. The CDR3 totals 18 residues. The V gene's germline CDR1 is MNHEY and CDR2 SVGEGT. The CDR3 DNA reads TGTGCCAGCAGTAGCTCCTGGAGGACTAGCGGGAGGTTCTACGAGCAGTACTTC. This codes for CASSSSWRTSGRFYEQYF.

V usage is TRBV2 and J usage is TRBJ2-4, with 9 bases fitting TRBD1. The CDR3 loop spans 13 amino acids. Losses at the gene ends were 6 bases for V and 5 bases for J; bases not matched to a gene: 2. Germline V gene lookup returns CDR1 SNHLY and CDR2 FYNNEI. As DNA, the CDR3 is TGTGCCAGCAGGGGGGACAGGGAAAACATTCAGTACTTC. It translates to CASRGDRENIQYF.

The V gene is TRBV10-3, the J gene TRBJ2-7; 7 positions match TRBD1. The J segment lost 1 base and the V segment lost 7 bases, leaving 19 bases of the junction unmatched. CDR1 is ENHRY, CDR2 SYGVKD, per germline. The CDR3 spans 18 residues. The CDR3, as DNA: TGTGCCATCAAGGGGGCAGGAGCGACTCCGGTGGATTCCTACGAGCAGTACTTC. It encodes CAIKGAGATPVDSYEQYF.

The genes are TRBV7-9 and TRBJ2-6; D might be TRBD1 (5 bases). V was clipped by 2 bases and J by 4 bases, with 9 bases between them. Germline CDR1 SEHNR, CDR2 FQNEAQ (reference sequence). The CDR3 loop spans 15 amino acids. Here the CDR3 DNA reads TGTGCCAGCAGCTTACACAGGCTAGGGGCCAACGTCCTGACTTTC. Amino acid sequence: CASSLHRLGANVLTF.

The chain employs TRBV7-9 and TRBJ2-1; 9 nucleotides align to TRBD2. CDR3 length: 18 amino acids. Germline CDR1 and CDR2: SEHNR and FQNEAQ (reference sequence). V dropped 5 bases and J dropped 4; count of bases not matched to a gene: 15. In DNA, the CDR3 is TGTGCCAGCAGCCCTAGACCGGGAGCTAGCGGGAATTACAATGAGCAGTTCTTC. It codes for CASSPRPGASGNYNEQFF.

The chain's CDR3 is CASSYRTGTTTNEKLFF. CDR3 bases: TGTGCCAGCAGTTACCGTACAGGAACTACAACTAATGAAAAACTGTTTTTT. The J gene is TRBJ1-4, the V gene TRBV6-2 or TRBV6-3; D is possibly TRBD1 (5 bases). This CDR3 has 17 amino acids. Trimming removed 2 bases at V and 0 bases at J, with 13 bases between. CDR1 and CDR2 from the germline V gene are MNHEY and SVGEGT.

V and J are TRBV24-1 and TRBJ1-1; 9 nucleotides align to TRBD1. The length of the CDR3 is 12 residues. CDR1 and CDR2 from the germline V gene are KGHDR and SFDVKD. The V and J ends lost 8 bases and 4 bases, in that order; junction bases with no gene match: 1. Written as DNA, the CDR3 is TGTGCCACCAACAGGGGGCCCACTGAAGCTTTCTTT. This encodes CATNRGPTEAFF.